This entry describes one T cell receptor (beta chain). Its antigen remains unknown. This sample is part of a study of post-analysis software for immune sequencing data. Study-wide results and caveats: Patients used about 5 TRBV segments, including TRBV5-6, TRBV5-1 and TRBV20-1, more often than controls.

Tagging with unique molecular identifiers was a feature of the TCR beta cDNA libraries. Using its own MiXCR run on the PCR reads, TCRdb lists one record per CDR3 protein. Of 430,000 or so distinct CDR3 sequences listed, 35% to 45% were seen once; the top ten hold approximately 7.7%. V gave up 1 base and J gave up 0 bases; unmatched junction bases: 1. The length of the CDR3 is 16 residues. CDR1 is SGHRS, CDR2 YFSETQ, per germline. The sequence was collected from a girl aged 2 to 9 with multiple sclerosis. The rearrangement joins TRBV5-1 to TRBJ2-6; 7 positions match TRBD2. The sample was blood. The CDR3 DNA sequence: TGCGCCAGCAGCTTGCCTAGCGGCTCTGGGGCCAACGTCCTGACTTTC. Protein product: CASSLPSGSGANVLTF.